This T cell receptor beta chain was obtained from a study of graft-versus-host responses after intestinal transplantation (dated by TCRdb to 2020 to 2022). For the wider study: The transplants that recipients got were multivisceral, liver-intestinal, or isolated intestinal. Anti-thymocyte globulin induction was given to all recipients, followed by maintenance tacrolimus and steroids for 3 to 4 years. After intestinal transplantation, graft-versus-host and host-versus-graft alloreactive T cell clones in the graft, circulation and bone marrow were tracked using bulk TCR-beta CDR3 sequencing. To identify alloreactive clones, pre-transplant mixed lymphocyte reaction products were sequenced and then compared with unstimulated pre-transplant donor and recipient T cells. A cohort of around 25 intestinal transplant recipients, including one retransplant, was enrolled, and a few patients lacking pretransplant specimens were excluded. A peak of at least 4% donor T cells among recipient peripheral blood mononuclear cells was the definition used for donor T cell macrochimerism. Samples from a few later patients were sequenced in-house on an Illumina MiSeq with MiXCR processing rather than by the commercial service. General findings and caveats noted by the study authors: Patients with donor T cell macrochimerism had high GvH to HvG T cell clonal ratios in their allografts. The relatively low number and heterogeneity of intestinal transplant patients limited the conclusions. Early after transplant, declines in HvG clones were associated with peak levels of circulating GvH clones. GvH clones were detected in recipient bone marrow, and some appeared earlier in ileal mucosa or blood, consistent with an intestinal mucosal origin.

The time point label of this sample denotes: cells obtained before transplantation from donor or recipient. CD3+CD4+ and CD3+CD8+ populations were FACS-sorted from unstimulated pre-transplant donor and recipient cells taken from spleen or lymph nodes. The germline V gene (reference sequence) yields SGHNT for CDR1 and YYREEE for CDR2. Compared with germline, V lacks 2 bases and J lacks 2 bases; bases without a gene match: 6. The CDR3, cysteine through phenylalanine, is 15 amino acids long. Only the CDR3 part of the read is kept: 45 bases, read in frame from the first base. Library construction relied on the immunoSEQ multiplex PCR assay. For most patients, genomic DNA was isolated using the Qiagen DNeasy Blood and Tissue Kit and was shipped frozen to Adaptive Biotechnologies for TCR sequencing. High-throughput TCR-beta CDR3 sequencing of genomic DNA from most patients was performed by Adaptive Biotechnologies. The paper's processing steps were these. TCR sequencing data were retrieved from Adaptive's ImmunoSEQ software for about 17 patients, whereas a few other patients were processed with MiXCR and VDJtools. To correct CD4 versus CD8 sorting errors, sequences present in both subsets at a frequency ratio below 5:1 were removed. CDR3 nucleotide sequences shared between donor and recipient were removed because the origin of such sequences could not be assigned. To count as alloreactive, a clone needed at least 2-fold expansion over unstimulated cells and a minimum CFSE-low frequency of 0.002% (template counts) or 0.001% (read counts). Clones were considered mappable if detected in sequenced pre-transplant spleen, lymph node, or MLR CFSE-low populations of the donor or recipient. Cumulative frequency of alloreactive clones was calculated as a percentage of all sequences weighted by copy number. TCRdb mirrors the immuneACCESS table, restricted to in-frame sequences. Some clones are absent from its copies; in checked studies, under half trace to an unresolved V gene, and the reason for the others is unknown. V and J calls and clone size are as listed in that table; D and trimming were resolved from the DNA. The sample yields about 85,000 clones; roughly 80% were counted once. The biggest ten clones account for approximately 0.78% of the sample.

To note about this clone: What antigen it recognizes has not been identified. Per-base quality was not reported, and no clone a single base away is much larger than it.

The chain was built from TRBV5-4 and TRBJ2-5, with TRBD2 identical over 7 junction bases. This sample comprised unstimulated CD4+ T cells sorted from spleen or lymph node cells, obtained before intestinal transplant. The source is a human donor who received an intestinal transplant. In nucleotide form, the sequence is TGTGCCAGCAGCTTCGCGGGGGACCTTCAAGAGACCCAGTACTTC. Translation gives CASSFAGDLQETQYF.